The 18 T cell receptor beta chains below come from one sample, sequenced in a study of T cell repertoires in cytomegalovirus infection. TCRdb fed the reads into MiXCR, producing one record per CDR3 protein. Among under 150,000 distinct CDR3 sequences, 7% to 9.5% were seen once, and the ten largest hold 9.5% to 13%. Input material: PBMCs. All receptors come from a human donor in good health (CMV status not recorded). Some clones in this sample may be carry-over from other donors' samples.

This clonotype was seen at least ten times. The V gene is TRBV7-2, the J gene TRBJ1-2; 12 bases fit TRBD1. Looked up from germline, CDR1 is SGHTA and CDR2 is FQGNSA. Losses at the gene ends were 5 bases for V and 4 bases for J; bases not matched to a gene: 5. The CDR3 totals 15 residues. The CDR3: CASSVGQGAIYGYTF. CDR3 DNA sequence: TGTGCCAGCAGCGTGGGACAGGGGGCGATCTATGGCTACACCTTC.

This clonotype was recorded at least ten times. The chain is built from TRBV6-6 and TRBJ1-2; 7 positions agree with TRBD1. Germline V lookup: CDR1 MNHNY, CDR2 SVGAGI (reference sequence). Trimming at V came to 7 bases and at J to 5 bases, leaving 10 bases not matched to a gene. This CDR3 contains 14 residues. CDR3 residues: CASTSGGSIYGYTF. The CDR3 DNA reads as TGTGCCAGCACCTCAGGGGGATCCATTTATGGCTACACCTTC.

The CDR3 is CASSLSGLGDTQYF. The CDR3, as DNA: TGCGCCAGCAGCTTATCGGGCCTCGGGGATACGCAGTATTTT. The chain carries TRBV5-1 and TRBJ2-3; D remains ambiguous. This CDR3 is built from 14 residues. Germline loops: CDR1 SGHRS, CDR2 YFSETQ. With 2 bases removed from V and 6 bases from J, the gap between germline ends came to 13 bases.

This clonotype was counted only a few times. This may come from a read error, since a much larger clone is one base off. The genes are TRBV7-2 and TRBJ1-1, with 7 bases lining up with TRBD1. This CDR3 is 14 amino acids long. Germline V CDR1 and CDR2: SGHTA, FQGNSA. The CDR3 loop is CAGSSQGGNTEAFF. In DNA, the CDR3 is TGTGCCGGCAGCTCCCAGGGGGGGAACACTGAAGCTTTCTTT. Using reference TRBV7-2 and TRBJ1-1 for the parts outside the CDR3, the full variable domain is GAGVSQSPSNKVTEKGKDVELRCDPISGHTALYWYRQSLGQGLEFLIYFQGNSAPDKSGLPSDRFSAERTGGSVSTLTIQRTQQEDSAVYLCAGSSQGGNTEAFFGQGTRLTVV.

In its sample, this clonotype was seen many times. This sequence joins TRBV28 and TRBJ1-4; D is possibly TRBD1 (5 bases). CDR3 length: 13 residues. Trimming shortened V by 3 bases and J by 7 bases, and 9 bases separated the two germline ends. From germline, CDR1 is MDHEN and CDR2 SYDVKM. The CDR3 nucleotides read TGTGCCAGCAGTTTGGGGCCTTCTGAAAAACTGTTTTTT. Encoded protein: CASSLGPSEKLFF.

This clonotype was seen ten or more times. The CDR3 nucleotides are TGTGCCAGTAGTATGGTCTCCTACGAGCAGTACTTC. Its translation: CASSMVSYEQYF. The V and J genes are TRBV19 and TRBJ2-7, with unresolved D. Germline CDR1 and CDR2: LNHDA and SQIVND (reference sequence). The CDR3 consists of 12 residues. Trimming stripped 3 bases from V and 0 bases from J, with 3 bases between.

This clonotype was picked up a small number of times. The chain joins TRBV29-1 to TRBJ1-2; D unclear. The CDR3 is 10 amino acids. The V and J ends lost 6 bases and 7 bases respectively, with 9 bases between them. CDR1 is SQVTM, CDR2 ANQGSEA, per germline. The CDR3 loop reads CSVNLVGYTF. The CDR3 DNA reads as TGCAGCGTGAACCTGGTTGGCTACACCTTC.

The DNA for the CDR3 is TGTGCCAGCAGCTTAGATAACAGAGGGATCCATGGCTACACCTTC. This translates into CASSLDNRGIHGYTF. The chain joins TRBV11-2 to TRBJ1-2; no reliable D call. Looked up from germline, CDR1 is SGHAT and CDR2 is FQNNGV. The CDR3 sequence is 15 residues long. The V and J ends lost 0 bases and 6 bases respectively, with 14 bases between them.

This clonotype has a count of ten or more. The rearrangement links TRBV29-1 to TRBJ1-1; no clear D. Looked up from germline, CDR1 is SQVTM and CDR2 is ANQGSEA. The CDR3 has 10 residues. Trimming stripped 1 base from V and 9 bases from J, with 6 bases between. The CDR3 here is CSVEGQKAFF. As DNA, the CDR3 is TGCAGCGTTGAAGGGCAGAAAGCTTTCTTT.

This clonotype was seen repeatedly, ten times or more. This chain connects TRBV6-2 or TRBV6-3 to TRBJ1-2; unclear D gene. This CDR3 comprises 11 residues. The V gene lost 5 bases and the J gene lost 6 bases, with 7 bases spanning the gap. Germline-derived CDR1 and CDR2 are MNHEY and SVGEGT. CDR3 sequence reads: CASSQTDGYTF. The CDR3 nucleotides are TGTGCCAGCAGTCAGACGGATGGCTACACCTTC.

There are a few counts of this clonotype. The V gene is TRBV20-1, the J gene TRBJ1-5; D unresolved. The CDR3 is 13 amino acids. The germline gives CDR1 DFQATT, CDR2 SNEGSKA (reference sequence). V lost 3 bases and J lost 6, with 12 bases in between. The CDR3 loop is CSAREGRIQPQHF. The CDR3 nucleotides are TGCAGTGCTAGGGAAGGGCGTATTCAGCCCCAGCATTTT.

This clonotype came up many times. The chain employs TRBV20-1 and TRBJ1-1; 11 bases line up with TRBD1. J lost 0 bases, V lost 5 bases, and 5 bases had no gene match. The germline CDR1 and CDR2 sequences are DFQATT and SNEGSKA (reference sequence). The CDR3 covers 15 residues. CDR3 residues: CSAPRTGGMNTEAFF. The CDR3 DNA is TGCAGTGCTCCCCGGACAGGGGGCATGAACACTGAAGCTTTCTTT.

On this clonotype: A junction end diverges from the germline sequence, so it may reflect a read error. The chain has TRBV7-6 and TRBJ2-5, with TRBD1 as a possible D gene (6 bases). Per the germline V gene, CDR1 is SGHVS and CDR2 is FNYEAQ. The CDR3 runs 15 residues. CDR3 residues: CTSSLDRQGQKTQYF. The CDR3 region has the DNA TGTACCAGCAGCTTAGACCGCCAGGGGCAAAAGACCCAGTACTTC.

This clonotype was detected ten times or more. V usage is TRBV7-9 and J usage is TRBJ2-3; 8 bases are shared with TRBD2. The CDR3 is 13 amino acids. Looked up from germline, CDR1 is SEHNR and CDR2 is FQNEAQ (reference sequence). V trimming: 7 bases; J trimming: 6 bases; junction bases outside the gene matches: 6. CDR3 DNA: TGTGCCAGCACTGCGGGGGGTTTCGATACGCAGTATTTT. Translated, it gives CASTAGGFDTQYF.

This clonotype turned up a few times. This chain links TRBV12-3 or TRBV12-4 with TRBJ1-4; D unresolved. The CDR3 spans 15 residues. Trimming took off 3 bases at V and 8 bases at J, with 16 bases between the two ends. The CDR3, as DNA: TGTGCCAGCAGTTTCGGTCGTGTAGCTATCGAAAAACTGTTTTTT. Protein sequence: CASSFGRVAIEKLFF.

Many counts were recorded for this clonotype. The chain combines TRBV7-9 with TRBJ1-1; D is unclear. The CDR3 extends over 13 amino acids. CDR1 and CDR2 from the germline V gene are SEHNR and FQNEAQ (reference sequence). Trimming stripped 5 bases from V and 8 bases from J, with 15 bases between. This CDR3 reads CASSVKGWAEAFF. In DNA, the CDR3 is TGTGCCAGCAGCGTAAAGGGATGGGCGGAAGCTTTCTTT. Supplemented by reference TRBV7-9 and TRBJ1-1, the full variable domain reads DTGVSQNPRHKITKRGQNVTFRCDPISEHNRLYWYRQTLGQGPEFLTYFQNEAQLEKSRLLSDRFSAERPKGSFSTLEIQRTEQGDSAMYLCASSVKGWAEAFFGQGTRLTVV.

This clonotype was recorded at least ten times. V usage is TRBV12-3 or TRBV12-4 and J usage is TRBJ1-4; D uncertain. The CDR3 has 14 amino acids. The V end was cut by 2 bases, the J end by 7 bases, with 11 bases between. CDR3 sequence (DNA): TGTGCCAGCAGTTTATCTGGGAAGGGTGAAAAACTGTTTTTT. Amino acid sequence: CASSLSGKGEKLFF.

In its sample, this clonotype was seen a few times. This chain links TRBV20-1 with TRBJ1-4; no firm D call. Germline V lookup: CDR1 DFQATT, CDR2 SNEGSKA (reference sequence). V lost 0 bases, J lost 3 bases, and 5 bases lay in between. This CDR3 contains 13 residues. The CDR3 here is CSARDIANEKLFF. The CDR3 nucleotides are TGCAGTGCTAGAGACATTGCTAATGAAAAACTGTTTTTT.